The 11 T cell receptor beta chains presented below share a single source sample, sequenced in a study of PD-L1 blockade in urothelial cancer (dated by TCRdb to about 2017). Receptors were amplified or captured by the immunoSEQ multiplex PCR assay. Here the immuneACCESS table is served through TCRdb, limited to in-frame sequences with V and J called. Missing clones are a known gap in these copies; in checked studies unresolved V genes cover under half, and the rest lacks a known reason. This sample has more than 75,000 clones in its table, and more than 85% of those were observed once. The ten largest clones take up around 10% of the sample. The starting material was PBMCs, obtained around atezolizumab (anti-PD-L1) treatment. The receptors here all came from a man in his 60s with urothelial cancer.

The CDR3 is CASSIEGGLSEQFF. CDR3 in DNA: TGTGCCAGTAGTATAGAGGGGGGTTTGAGTGAGCAGTTCTTC. The chain is built from TRBV19 and TRBJ2-1; D possibly corresponds to TRBD2 (6 bases). V lost 0 bases to trimming and J lost 9 bases, with 12 bases between them. From germline, CDR1 is LNHDA and CDR2 SQIVND (reference sequence). This CDR3 has 14 residues.

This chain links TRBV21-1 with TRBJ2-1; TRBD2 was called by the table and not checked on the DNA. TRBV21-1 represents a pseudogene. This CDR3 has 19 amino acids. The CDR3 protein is CASPKGGLAGGHSYNEQFF. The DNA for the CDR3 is TGTGCCAGCCCTAAGGGCGGACTAGCGGGGGGACACTCCTACAATGAGCAGTTCTTC.

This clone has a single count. DNA of the CDR3: TGTGCCAGCAGCTCCAGGGAGGGACAAGAGACCCAGTACTTC. Translating gives CASSSREGQETQYF. The chain couples TRBV5-6 to TRBJ2-5, with 7 bases lining up with TRBD2. Trimming at V came to 3 bases and at J to 2 bases, leaving 4 bases not matched to a gene. Germline V gives CDR1 SGHDT, CDR2 YYEEEE. The CDR3 consists of 14 residues.

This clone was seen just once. This chain's CDR3 is CASRRDRGTYGYTF. The CDR3 DNA is TGTGCCAGCAGGCGGGACAGGGGGACATATGGCTACACCTTC. The chain is built from TRBV2 and TRBJ1-2; 11 bases fit TRBD1. V was clipped by 6 bases and J by 5 bases; unmatched bases: 5. The CDR3 covers 14 residues. Per germline, CDR1 SNHLY and CDR2 FYNNEI. The variable domain in full, completed from reference TRBV2 and TRBJ1-2, reads EPEVTQTPSHQVTQMGQEVILRCVPISNHLYFYWYRQILGQKVEFLVSFYNNEISEKSEIFDDQFSVERPDGSNFTLKIRSTKLEDSAMYFCASRRDRGTYGYTFGSGTRLTVV.

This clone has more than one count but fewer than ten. The CDR3 DNA sequence: TGTGCCAGTAGCCTCCCAGGGGGCAGTGGCTACACCTTC. Translating gives CASSLPGGSGYTF. The chain recombines TRBV19 with TRBJ1-2; 8 bases are shared with TRBD1. Per the germline V gene, CDR1 is LNHDA and CDR2 is SQIVND (reference sequence). V lost 6 bases to trimming and J lost 7 bases; unmatched junction nucleotides: 7. The CDR3 sequence is 13 residues long.

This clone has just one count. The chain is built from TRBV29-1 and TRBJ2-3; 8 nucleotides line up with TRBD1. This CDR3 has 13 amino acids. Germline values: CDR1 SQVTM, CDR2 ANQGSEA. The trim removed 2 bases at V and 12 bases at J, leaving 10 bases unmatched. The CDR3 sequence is CSVEPGGRENQYF. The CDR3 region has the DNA TGCAGCGTTGAACCAGGGGGCCGGGAGAATCAGTATTTT.

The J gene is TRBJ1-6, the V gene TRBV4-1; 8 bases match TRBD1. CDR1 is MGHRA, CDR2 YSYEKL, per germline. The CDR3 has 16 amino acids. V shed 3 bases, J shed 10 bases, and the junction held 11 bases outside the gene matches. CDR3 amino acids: CASSQTIDRGYSPLHF. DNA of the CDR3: TGCGCCAGCAGCCAGACCATCGACAGGGGATACTCACCCCTCCACTTT.

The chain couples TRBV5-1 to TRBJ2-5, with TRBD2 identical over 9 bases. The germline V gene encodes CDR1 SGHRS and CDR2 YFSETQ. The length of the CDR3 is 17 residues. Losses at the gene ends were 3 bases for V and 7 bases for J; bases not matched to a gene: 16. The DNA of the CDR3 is TGCGCCAGCAGCTCTCCGACTAGCGGATCGGGTCAGGGGACCCAGTACTTC. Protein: CASSSPTSGSGQGTQYF.

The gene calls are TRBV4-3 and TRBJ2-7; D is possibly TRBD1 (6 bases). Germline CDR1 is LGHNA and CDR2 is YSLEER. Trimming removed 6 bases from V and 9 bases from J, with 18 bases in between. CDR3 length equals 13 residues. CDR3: CASSTELQGVQYF. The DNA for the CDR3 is TGCGCCAGCAGTACAGAGCTACAGGGAGTGCAGTACTTC.

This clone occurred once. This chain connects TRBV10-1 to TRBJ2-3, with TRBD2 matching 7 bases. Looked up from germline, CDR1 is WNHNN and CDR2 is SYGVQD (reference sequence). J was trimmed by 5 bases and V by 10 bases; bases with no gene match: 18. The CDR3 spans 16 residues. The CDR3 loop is CANSRGGSQSGDTQYF. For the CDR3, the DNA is TGCGCCAACTCTCGGGGCGGGAGCCAATCGGGAGATACGCAGTATTTT.

As DNA, the CDR3 is TGTGCCAGCAGCCCCTTTGGAGGTCCTAAGAACACCGGGGAGCTGTTTTTT. Residues: CASSPFGGPKNTGELFF. V usage is TRBV7-2 and J usage is TRBJ2-2; possible D gene TRBD2, 5 bases. The germline V gene encodes CDR1 SGHTA and CDR2 FQGNSA. The CDR3 totals 17 residues. V shed 5 bases and J shed 1 base, with 17 bases lying between them.